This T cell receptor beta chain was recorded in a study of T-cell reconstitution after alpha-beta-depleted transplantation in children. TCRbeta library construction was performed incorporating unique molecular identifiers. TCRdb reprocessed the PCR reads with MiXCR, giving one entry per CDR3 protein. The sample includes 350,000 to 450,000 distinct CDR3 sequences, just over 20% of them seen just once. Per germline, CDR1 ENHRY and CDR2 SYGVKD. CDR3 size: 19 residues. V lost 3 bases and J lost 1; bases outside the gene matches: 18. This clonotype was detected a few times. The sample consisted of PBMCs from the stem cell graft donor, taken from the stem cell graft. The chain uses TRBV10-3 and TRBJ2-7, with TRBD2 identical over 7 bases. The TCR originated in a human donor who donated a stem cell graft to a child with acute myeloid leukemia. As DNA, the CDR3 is TGTGCCATCAGTGAAAACGGGGGGAGGGCGCCCAACCCTTCCTACGAGCAGTACTTC. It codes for CAISENGGRAPNPSYEQYF.